The 2 T cell receptor beta chains in this list originate from one sample, sequenced in a study of blood T cell repertoires in COVID-19. The repertoire was sequenced with immunoSEQ multiplex PCR; TCRdb's copy has only in-frame clones and lacks some. The sample carries 75,000 to 85,000 clones, roughly 82% recorded once. Sequenced input: peripheral blood. These receptors came from a human donor in a cohort sampled during active COVID-19.

The chain joins TRBV29-1 to TRBJ2-7; 7 nucleotides line up with TRBD2. Looked up from germline, CDR1 is SQVTM and CDR2 is ANQGSEA. CDR3 length: 18 residues. Trimming at V came to 6 bases and at J to 6 bases, leaving 26 bases not matched to a gene. CDR3 protein: CSVGGLGRRAPFSAEQYF. For the CDR3, the DNA is TGCAGCGTGGGGGGGTTGGGCCGACGGGCCCCCTTCTCCGCCGAGCAGTACTTC.

The chain is built from TRBV6-5 and TRBJ1-2; D might be TRBD1 (6 bases). V was trimmed by 3 bases and J by 7 bases, leaving 12 bases between them. The CDR3 sequence is 13 residues long. Germline V CDR1 and CDR2: MNHEY, SVGAGI. CDR3 coding DNA: TGTGCCAGCAGTTATAACAGGGTCGCTGGCTACACCTTC. Protein: CASSYNRVAGYTF.